This T cell receptor beta chain was observed in a study of blood T cell repertoires in COVID-19 (dated by TCRdb to about 2020). Notes on the research overall: Samples from collaborators originated in the United States, Italy and Spain and spanned both the acute and convalescent phases of COVID-19. The prospective study material was composed of cDNA or gDNA derived from T cells, B-cell-depleted T cells, or PBMCs. Deeply sampled blood TCRbeta repertoires from subjects exposed to, actively infected with, or recovered from COVID-19 were included in the dataset. A freely available public database, intended as a resource for researchers studying the immune response to SARS-CoV-2, is where the repertoires were released. Samples came from the ongoing ImmuneRACE study (first 160 participants) plus 1,254 subjects from 6 global collaborators. The sample metadata nearly always contained a de-identified subject ID, COVID-19 status, age in years and sex. HLA class I and class II types, where available, came from metadata supplied by the sample provider rather than from assay-based typing.

Here is what the overall study found, with its caveats: Clinical and demographic metadata were provided uncurated, with the amount varying by source and participant.

The immunoSEQ Assay, a bias-controlled multiplex PCR, was used to amplify TCRbeta CDR3 regions from genomic DNA. Regarding the original processing steps: Within the assay, amplification of reference gene primers was used to estimate how many nucleated cells each sample contained. To quantify the absolute abundance of each unique TCRbeta CDR3 rearrangement, sequence reads were collapsed and filtered. For each sample, productive Simpson clonality was calculated by taking the square root of Simpson's diversity index across productive rearrangements. In TCRdb, the immuneACCESS table is reduced to in-frame sequences with V and J assigned. These tables do not hold every clone; where another copy was compared, an unresolved V gene accounts for under half, and the others remain unexplained. That table gives V, J and clone size, and the DNA gave D and trimming. The sample records roughly 250,000 clones, more than 75% of which are singletons. Around 10% of the sample belongs to the ten largest clones.

Of note for this clone: Its antigen is unknown. No much larger clonotype is one base removed from it; base qualities were not supplied.

Samples from volunteer blood donors who had recovered from COVID-19 were contributed by a second Seattle source. Whole blood was collected in K2EDTA tubes by collaborating institutions according to the institutions' own protocols. Collaborator samples were shipped for TCRbeta analysis as frozen whole blood, isolated PBMCs, or DNA extracted from either sample type. From the cysteine through the phenylalanine, the CDR3 covers 16 amino acids. The only DNA kept is the CDR3, 48 bases in frame from the first base. Via the germline V gene (reference sequence), CDR1 is LNHDA and CDR2 SQIVND. Trimming takes 2 bases off V and 1 base off J; junction bases not matched to a gene: 4.

Material: peripheral blood. The receptor comes from a man between 40 and 49 years old who had recovered from COVID-19. This chain joins TRBV19 to TRBJ2-2; 7 bases in the junction line up with TRBD2. The DNA sequence reads TGTGCCAGTAGTATAATGGGAGGGTGGAACACCGGGGAGCTGTTTTTT. The resulting protein is CASSIMGGWNTGELFF.